Shown below are 25 T cell receptor beta chains from a single sample sequenced in a study of PD-1 blockade in classical Hodgkin lymphoma (dated by TCRdb to the early 2020s). The intended sense of this specimen's time point label: cycle 4 day 1 (C4D1), after more than five weeks of nivolumab. Relapse after autologous stem cell transplantation had occurred in all trial patients, and cohorts A, B and C were distinguished by prior brentuximab vedotin exposure. Preparation of the library involved the immunoSEQ multiplex PCR assay. The immuneACCESS repertoire file appears here via TCRdb, limited to in-frame rearrangements. These files lack a portion of the clones; in checked studies, under half of the deficit traces to unresolved V genes, and the cause of the others is not known. For this sample there are roughly 48,000 clones; around nine tenths appear just once. The ten largest clones represent 6.5% to 8.5% of the sample.

This specimen consisted of peripheral blood mononuclear cells (PBMCs), obtained before the fourth cycle of nivolumab. The source of these receptors is a human donor with classical Hodgkin lymphoma.

V is TRBV5-1 and J is TRBJ1-4, with 8 bases fitting TRBD1. Germline loops: CDR1 SGHRS, CDR2 YFSETQ. V was pared by 4 bases and J by 5 bases, with 4 bases of the junction left unmatched. The CDR3 is 14 residues long. CDR3 region: CASSRTGRNEKLFF. The CDR3 DNA reads as TGCGCCAGCAGCAGGACAGGGAGAAATGAAAAACTGTTTTTT.

V usage is TRBV7-6 and J usage is TRBJ1-6, with 8 bases that match TRBD1. The CDR3 totals 15 residues. The ends lost 0 bases at V and 9 bases at J; junction bases unmatched: 4. Germline V gives CDR1 SGHVS, CDR2 FNYEAQ. The CDR3 DNA sequence: TGTGCCAGCAGCTTAGCGGGACAGGTCGGTTCACCCCTCCACTTT. Protein product: CASSLAGQVGSPLHF.

This chain uses TRBV19 with TRBJ2-5; no clear D. V lost 7 bases to trimming and J lost 1 base, with 10 bases between them. The germline V gene has CDR1 LNHDA and CDR2 SQIVND (reference sequence). This CDR3 has 13 amino acids. In DNA, the CDR3 is TGTGCCAGTACCAACCCGGGCCAAGAGACCCAGTACTTC. Protein product: CASTNPGQETQYF.

J is TRBJ2-2 and V is TRBV7-9, with unresolved D. The CDR3 is 15 amino acids. Trimming took 6 bases from V and 0 from J, leaving 11 bases between them. Germline V lookup: CDR1 SEHNR, CDR2 FQNEAQ (reference sequence). In nucleotides, the CDR3 is TGTGCCAGCAGTCGACACTCCGCGAACACCGGGGAGCTGTTTTTT. Translation gives CASSRHSANTGELFF. The full variable domain, in which reference TRBV7-9 and TRBJ2-2 provide the parts outside the CDR3, is DTGVSQNPRHKITKRGQNVTFRCDPISEHNRLYWYRQTLGQGPEFLTYFQNEAQLEKSRLLSDRFSAERPKGSFSTLEIQRTEQGDSAMYLCASSRHSANTGELFFGEGSRLTVL.

This chain joins TRBV7-9 and TRBJ2-6; tentatively, D is TRBD2 (6 bases). This CDR3 has 18 amino acids. The V end lost 5 bases, the J end lost 0 bases, and 17 bases lay between the germline ends. Germline V lookup: CDR1 SEHNR, CDR2 FQNEAQ (reference sequence). In DNA form, the CDR3 reads TGTGCCAGCAGCCCAGCGGGCGGAAGATCCTCTGGGGCCAACGTCCTGACTTTC. Translation: CASSPAGGRSSGANVLTF.

CDR3 in DNA: TGTGCCAGCAGCCTTGGGTTTTCCCACACAGATACGCAGTATTTT. It encodes CASSLGFSHTDTQYF. The chain has TRBV5-4 and TRBJ2-3; D unresolved. The CDR3 totals 15 residues. Germline V gene data show CDR1 as SGHNT and CDR2 as YYREEE (reference sequence). V was shortened by 4 bases and J by 2 bases, with 14 bases between the two germline ends.

This clone is a singleton in its sample. The chain links TRBV2 to TRBJ2-3; D gene ambiguous. CDR1 SNHLY and CDR2 FYNNEI come from the germline V gene. V lost 2 bases and J 3 bases, leaving 9 bases between the germline ends. The CDR3 consists of 14 residues. The CDR3 region is CASSESSGTDTQYF. Here the CDR3 DNA reads TGTGCCAGCAGTGAATCTTCGGGTACAGATACGCAGTATTTT. The whole variable domain, filled in from reference TRBV2 and TRBJ2-3, reads EPEVTQTPSHQVTQMGQEVILRCVPISNHLYFYWYRQILGQKVEFLVSFYNNEISEKSEIFDDQFSVERPDGSNFTLKIRSTKLEDSAMYFCASSESSGTDTQYFGPGTRLTVL.

This chain links TRBV10-3 with TRBJ2-2, with 7 nucleotides matching TRBD1. This CDR3 contains 16 residues. Germline-derived CDR1 and CDR2 are ENHRY and SYGVKD. The V and J ends lost 2 bases and 5 bases, in that order; junction bases with no gene match: 8. CDR3 bases: TGTGCCATCAGTGAGGTCCGACAGGGTGGAACCGGGGAGCTGTTTTTT. This gives the protein CAISEVRQGGTGELFF.

The chain links TRBV19 to TRBJ1-3; the match to TRBD1 covers 9 bases. Germline V gene data show CDR1 as LNHDA and CDR2 as SQIVND (reference sequence). The junction had 5 bases not matched to a gene; V was cut back by 6 bases and J by 5 bases. This CDR3 comprises 14 residues. The DNA for the CDR3 is TGTGCCAGTAGGCCGGGACAGGGACGAAACACCATATATTTT. This codes for CASRPGQGRNTIYF.

This chain connects TRBV28 to TRBJ1-5, with 7 bases matching TRBD1. J gave up 3 bases and V 3 bases, and 5 bases lay outside the gene matches. The CDR3 contains 15 residues. Germline V gene sequence: CDR1 MDHEN, CDR2 SYDVKM. The DNA of the CDR3 is TGTGCCAGCAGTTTGGAACAGGGGTTCAATCAGCCCCAGCATTTT. This sequence encodes CASSLEQGFNQPQHF. The full variable domain, with the rest looked up from reference TRBV28 and TRBJ1-5, is DVKVTQSSRYLVKRTGEKVFLECVQDMDHENMFWYRQDPGLGLRLIYFSYDVKMKEKGDIPEGYSVSREKKERFSLILESASTNQTSMYLCASSLEQGFNQPQHFGDGTRLSIL.

This clone was recorded once. This chain uses TRBV6-5 with TRBJ1-5; D is perhaps TRBD1 (5 bases). The CDR3 is 12 residues long. Germline V gene sequence: CDR1 MNHEY, CDR2 SVGAGI. The V and J ends lost 10 bases and 7 bases respectively, with 14 bases between them. This CDR3 is CATRQPPQPQHF. CDR3 coding DNA: TGTGCCACTAGACAGCCCCCGCAGCCCCAGCATTTT.

This clone is a singleton in its sample. The chain employs TRBV10-3 and TRBJ1-5, with a possible D match to TRBD1 (6 bases). Germline V gene sequence: CDR1 ENHRY, CDR2 SYGVKD. Trimming took 2 bases from V and 4 from J, leaving 9 bases between them. The CDR3 loop spans 14 amino acids. The CDR3 spells CAISERGNNQPQHF. CDR3 nucleotides: TGTGCCATCAGTGAGAGGGGGAATAATCAGCCCCAGCATTTT.

The chain uses TRBV5-1 and TRBJ1-2; 10 positions match TRBD1. There are 14 residues in the CDR3. The V and J ends lost 7 bases and 8 bases, in that order; junction bases with no gene match: 11. In germline, CDR1 is SGHRS, CDR2 YFSETQ. As DNA, the CDR3 is TGCGCCAGCTCCTTCGACAGGGGGCAGGAGGGCTACACCTTC. This translates into CASSFDRGQEGYTF.

The CDR3 loop reads CASRNRGSPANEKLFF. Written as DNA, the CDR3 is TGTGCCAGCAGAAATCGCGGGTCTCCGGCTAATGAAAAACTGTTTTTT. The V gene is TRBV27, the J gene TRBJ1-4; D gene unclear. This CDR3 contains 16 residues. The V end lost 6 bases, the J end lost 3 bases, and 17 bases lay between the germline ends. CDR1 and CDR2 (germline): MNHEY, SMNVEV (reference sequence). The complete variable domain, with remaining parts taken from reference TRBV27 and TRBJ1-4, reads EAQVTQNPRYLITVTGKKLTVTCSQNMNHEYMSWYRQDPGLGLRQIYYSMNVEVTDKGDVPEGYKVSRKEKRNFPLILESPSPNQTSLYFCASRNRGSPANEKLFFGSGTQLSVL.

The rearrangement uses TRBV20-1 and TRBJ2-7; D is undetermined. The CDR3 extends over 11 amino acids. Germline-derived CDR1 and CDR2 are DFQATT and SNEGSKA (reference sequence). V was cut by 0 bases and J by 10 bases, with 10 bases left in between. The CDR3 spells CSARDGGRQYF. The CDR3 nucleotides are TGCAGTGCTAGAGATGGCGGACGCCAGTACTTC.

This chain connects TRBV9 to TRBJ2-2; D gene unclear. V was trimmed by 0 bases and J by 4 bases, leaving 4 bases between them. CDR3 length: 13 residues. The germline gives CDR1 SGDLS, CDR2 YYNGEE. The CDR3 DNA is TGTGCCAGCAGCGTAGAGGGCACCGGGGAGCTGTTTTTT. Translating it yields CASSVEGTGELFF.

In DNA form, the CDR3 reads TGTGCCAGCAGTGACCGCCTAGCGGGAGGAGACGGGGAGCTGTTTTTT. Its protein product is CASSDRLAGGDGELFF. The chain has TRBV25-1 and TRBJ2-2, with 11 bases aligning to TRBD2. V lost 3 bases, J lost 7 bases, and 7 bases stayed unmatched. Germline loops: CDR1 MGHDK, CDR2 SYGVNS. The CDR3 spans 16 residues.

This sequence joins TRBV9 and TRBJ2-3, with 12 bases that match TRBD2. J lost 6 bases, V lost 4 bases, and 6 bases had no gene match. The length of the CDR3 is 15 residues. Looked up from germline, CDR1 is SGDLS and CDR2 is YYNGEE. CDR3 amino acids: CASSPPSGGADTQYF. In DNA, the CDR3 is TGTGCCAGCAGCCCTCCTAGCGGGGGGGCGGATACGCAGTATTTT.

V is TRBV2 and J is TRBJ1-4; no clear D. Germline CDR1 is SNHLY and CDR2 is FYNNEI. The V and J ends lost 7 bases and 0 bases respectively, with 12 bases between them. This CDR3 comprises 15 residues. CDR3 sequence reads: CASNGRWTTNEKLFF. The CDR3 nucleotides read TGTGCCAGCAACGGACGGTGGACAACTAATGAAAAACTGTTTTTT.

The chain employs TRBV9 and TRBJ2-7, with D hard to call. Trimming shortened V by 0 bases and J by 0 bases, and 13 bases separated the two germline ends. This CDR3 region has 16 residues. The germline V gene has CDR1 SGDLS and CDR2 YYNGEE. CDR3 DNA sequence: TGTGCCAGCAGCGTAGGAGGTGGTTTAAGCTCCTACGAGCAGTACTTC. Its translation is CASSVGGGLSSYEQYF.

CDR3 region: CASSPDWSSYEQYF. DNA of the CDR3: TGTGCCAGCAGCCCGGACTGGAGCTCCTACGAGCAGTACTTC. The J gene is TRBJ2-7, the V gene TRBV5-4; weak D call: TRBD2 (5 bases). The CDR3 is 14 amino acids. The germline gives CDR1 SGHNT, CDR2 YYREEE (reference sequence). Trimming took off 4 bases at V and 0 bases at J, with 11 bases between the two ends.

This clone was seen once. The CDR3 protein is CASRAREGSYNEQFF. For the CDR3, the DNA is TGCGCCAGCAGGGCGCGGGAGGGCTCCTACAATGAGCAGTTCTTC. This sequence joins TRBV5-1 and TRBJ2-1; 9 nucleotides match TRBD2. The CDR3 covers 15 residues. V dropped 5 bases and J dropped 0; count of bases not matched to a gene: 3. The germline CDR1 and CDR2 sequences are SGHRS and YFSETQ.

This clone was seen just once. The chain carries TRBV10-3 and TRBJ1-2; TRBD1 matches at 9 bases. The ends lost 6 bases at V and 6 bases at J; junction bases unmatched: 5. Per germline, CDR1 ENHRY and CDR2 SYGVKD. The CDR3 contains 13 residues. This chain's CDR3 is CAIRGTGNHGYTF. Here the CDR3 DNA reads TGTGCCATCAGGGGGACAGGGAACCATGGCTACACCTTC.

V is TRBV4-1 and J is TRBJ1-4; weak D call: TRBD1 (6 bases). This CDR3 contains 17 residues. The V gene lost 2 bases and the J gene lost 0 bases, with 13 bases spanning the gap. Germline V CDR1 and CDR2: MGHRA, YSYEKL. The CDR3 sequence: CASSQPRGHATNEKLFF. The CDR3, as DNA: TGCGCCAGCAGCCAACCGCGGGGACATGCAACTAATGAAAAACTGTTTTTT.

The gene calls are TRBV18 and TRBJ2-5; 7 bases are shared with TRBD2. CDR3 length: 16 amino acids. Germline CDR1 KGHSH, CDR2 LQKENI. J lost 2 bases, V lost 3 bases, and 9 bases had no gene match. The CDR3: CASSPPVGRSQETQYF. The CDR3 nucleotides read TGTGCCAGCTCACCCCCTGTCGGGAGGTCACAAGAGACCCAGTACTTC.